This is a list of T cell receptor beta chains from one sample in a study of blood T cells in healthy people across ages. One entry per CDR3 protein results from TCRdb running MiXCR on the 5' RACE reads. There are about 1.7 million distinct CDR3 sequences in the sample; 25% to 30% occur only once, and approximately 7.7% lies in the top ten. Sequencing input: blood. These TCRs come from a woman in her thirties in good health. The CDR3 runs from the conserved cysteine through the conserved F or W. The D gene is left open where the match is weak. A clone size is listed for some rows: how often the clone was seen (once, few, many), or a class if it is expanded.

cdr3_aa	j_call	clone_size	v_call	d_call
CAISSGGAGNEQFF	TRBJ2-1	many	TRBV10-3	TRBD2
CASSLEGGGSGTDTQYF	TRBJ2-3	few	TRBV11-2	.
CASSSARQAQYF	TRBJ2-5	few	TRBV7-2	.
CASRETPYNEQFF	TRBJ2-1	.	TRBV27	.
CASSLWGGRDEQYF	TRBJ2-7	.	TRBV12-3/TRBV12-4	.
CTSSKASRQGSSYEQYF	TRBJ2-7	.	TRBV21-1	.
CAWSVGGAPLVDEQFF	TRBJ2-1	.	TRBV30	.
CAWRKPGGEAFF	TRBJ1-1	.	TRBV30	TRBD1
CASSLLSSGFYEQYF	TRBJ2-7	.	TRBV5-5	.
CSAGTGTSLYNEQFF	TRBJ2-1	few	TRBV20-1	TRBD2
CASTSGEHTEAFF	TRBJ1-1	.	TRBV12-3/TRBV12-4	.
CSARRGTSGSYNEQFF	TRBJ2-1	.	TRBV20-1	TRBD2
CASSYLQVGGLYEQYF	TRBJ2-7	many	TRBV6-6	.
CASSRARDRIHEQYF	TRBJ2-7	.	TRBV6-1	TRBD1
CSAPSGGWFDYGYTF	TRBJ1-2	.	TRBV20-1	.
CASIPPGTSGSPDTQYF	TRBJ2-3	many	TRBV2	TRBD2
CASSRRQGTSGSSLLGFEQFF	TRBJ2-1	.	TRBV5-1	TRBD2
CASSGMDPREITTNEKLFF	TRBJ1-4	few	TRBV6-1	.
CASRPDGYHGYTF	TRBJ1-2	few	TRBV6-5	.
CASSYSGTENTEAFF	TRBJ1-1	few	TRBV6-5	TRBD1
CASSDSTGGVETQYF	TRBJ2-5	.	TRBV5-1	.
CASRTPADFPYNEQFF	TRBJ2-1	few	TRBV2	.
CSAGQGASQPQHF	TRBJ1-5	few	TRBV20-1	TRBD1
CATGRAGGIGETQYF	.	.	TRBV15	TRBD2